Each of the 30 T cell receptor beta chains below was sequenced from the same sample in a study of blood T cell repertoires in COVID-19. Some clones are missing from TCRdb's copy, which holds only in-frame ones; the method was immunoSEQ multiplex PCR. This sample carries approximately 190,000 clones, more than 75% of them seen once, and the ten largest clones take 6.5% to 9.5%. The sequenced material came from peripheral blood. Receptor source: a woman in her fifties or sixties with COVID-19, enrolled during active disease.

The chain joins TRBV11-3 to TRBJ2-2; 10 bases line up with TRBD1. The CDR3 loop spans 15 amino acids. Trimming cost V 7 bases and J 4 bases; bases outside gene matches: 6. Germline V gene sequence: CDR1 SGHNT, CDR2 YENEEA. The CDR3 DNA reads TGTGCCAGCAAATCCGGGACAGGGGTCACCGGGGAGCTGTTTTTT. This translates into CASKSGTGVTGELFF.

The chain has TRBV5-4 and TRBJ2-5; 11 positions match TRBD2. V shed 0 bases and J 0 bases; nucleotides not matched to a gene: 1. There are 16 residues in the CDR3. The germline V gene has CDR1 SGHNT and CDR2 YYREEE (reference sequence). CDR3 sequence reads: CASSLGGLADQETQYF. CDR3 in DNA: TGTGCCAGCAGCTTGGGGGGACTAGCGGACCAAGAGACCCAGTACTTC.

The V gene is TRBV7-9, the J gene TRBJ2-1, with a weak D call TRBD1 (6 bases). CDR3 length equals 16 residues. In germline, CDR1 is SEHNR, CDR2 FQNEAQ (reference sequence). Trimming removed 4 bases at V and 0 bases at J, with 13 bases between. The CDR3 nucleotides are TGTGCCAGCAGCTCTCGACAGGTGAGCTCCTACAATGAGCAGTTCTTC. As protein: CASSSRQVSSYNEQFF.

The rearrangement uses TRBV7-9 and TRBJ1-3; tentative D call: TRBD1 (6 bases). CDR3 size: 13 residues. From germline, CDR1 is SEHNR and CDR2 FQNEAQ (reference sequence). Trimming cost V 3 bases and J 7 bases, with 10 bases left between them. Written as DNA, the CDR3 is TGTGCCAGCAGCTTGGCAGGGGCCAACACCATATATTTT. As protein: CASSLAGANTIYF.

This sequence joins TRBV10-3 and TRBJ1-2; 8 bases map to TRBD1. The CDR3 runs 13 residues. Looked up from germline, CDR1 is ENHRY and CDR2 is SYGVKD. V lost 5 bases to trimming and J lost 8 bases; unmatched junction nucleotides: 7. The CDR3 coding sequence is TGTGCCATCAGTACCGACAGGGGACGAGGCTACACCTTC. Translated: CAISTDRGRGYTF.

The rearrangement links TRBV19 to TRBJ1-1; 9 bases fit TRBD1. CDR1 is LNHDA and CDR2 is SQIVND in the germline V gene (reference sequence). J was trimmed by 5 bases and V by 5 bases; bases with no gene match: 6. CDR3 length: 14 residues. The CDR3 DNA is TGTGCCAGTAGTCTCCACAGGGGGCGGACTGAAGCTTTCTTT. Amino acid sequence: CASSLHRGRTEAFF.

The CDR3: CASSSVSGGFAKNIQYF. The CDR3 coding sequence is TGTGCCAGCAGTTCGGTATCAGGGGGCTTCGCCAAAAACATTCAGTACTTC. The chain combines TRBV2 with TRBJ2-4; 8 bases line up with TRBD1. From germline, CDR1 is SNHLY and CDR2 FYNNEI. V was clipped by 5 bases and J by 1 base; unmatched bases: 10. The CDR3 covers 17 residues.

Only one count was recorded for this clone. This chain connects TRBV6-5 to TRBJ2-7; 9 bases align to TRBD2. Germline CDR1 is MNHEY and CDR2 is SVGAGI. Germline trimming cut 1 base from V and 6 bases from J; bases unmatched to any gene: 10. The CDR3 spans 16 residues. In nucleotides, the CDR3 is TGTGCCAGCAGTTACTACAGCGGGAGGTACCCCGTCGAGCAGTACTTC. This sequence encodes CASSYYSGRYPVEQYF.

The chain has TRBV5-1 and TRBJ2-2; 11 nucleotides match TRBD2. The CDR3 has 17 amino acids. Germline V gene lookup returns CDR1 SGHRS and CDR2 YFSETQ. V shed 2 bases, J shed 5 bases, and the junction held 8 bases outside the gene matches. CDR3 coding DNA: TGCGCCAGCAGCTTAATAGCGGGAGGGCCGGGGACCGGGGAGCTGTTTTTT. Translated, it gives CASSLIAGGPGTGELFF.

The chain links TRBV7-9 to TRBJ2-2, with 13 bases that match TRBD2. Germline V lookup: CDR1 SEHNR, CDR2 FQNEAQ (reference sequence). The ends lost 6 bases at V and 10 bases at J; junction bases unmatched: 8. The CDR3 extends over 15 amino acids. The CDR3 coding sequence is TGTGCCAGCAGTAGACTAGCGGGAGGTACCTCGGAGCTGTTTTTT. Protein sequence: CASSRLAGGTSELFF.

V gene TRBV11-2 combines with J gene TRBJ1-2; 7 nucleotides agree with TRBD1. Germline CDR1 reads SGHAT; CDR2 reads FQNNGV. V dropped 1 base and J dropped 4; count of bases not matched to a gene: 6. The CDR3 spans 15 residues. The CDR3 DNA is TGTGCCAGCAGCTTAGGGGACAGCCCTTTCTATGGCTACACCTTC. The encoded protein is CASSLGDSPFYGYTF.

The J gene is TRBJ2-7, the V gene TRBV24-1, with a weak D call TRBD1 (6 bases). Germline V gene sequence: CDR1 KGHDR, CDR2 SFDVKD. CDR3 length: 13 amino acids. Trimming pared 9 bases from V and 3 bases from J, leaving 14 bases between. CDR3 sequence: CATPTGRNYEQYF. CDR3 coding DNA: TGTGCCACCCCTACAGGGCGTAACTACGAGCAGTACTTC.

The V call is TRBV5-6, the J call TRBJ1-1; TRBD1 is a possible D gene (5 bases). CDR1 and CDR2 from the germline V gene are SGHDT and YYEEEE. The CDR3 has 14 residues. The V and J ends lost 0 bases and 4 bases respectively, with 10 bases between them. The CDR3 DNA sequence: TGTGCCAGCAGCTTGGCAGGAGGGGCCACTGAAGCTTTCTTT. Its translation: CASSLAGGATEAFF.

This clone has just a few counts. The gene calls are TRBV2 and TRBJ2-7; 12 nucleotides align to TRBD2. The V and J ends lost 6 bases and 3 bases, in that order; junction bases with no gene match: 3. The CDR3 sequence is 14 residues long. The germline V gene has CDR1 SNHLY and CDR2 FYNNEI. In DNA form, the CDR3 reads TGTGCCAGCAGCGGGACTAGCGGGCTCTACGAGCAGTACTTC. It is translated as CASSGTSGLYEQYF.

This clone showed up just a few times. The J gene is TRBJ2-1, the V gene TRBV5-8, with D hard to call. The length of the CDR3 is 14 residues. Germline lookup yields CDR1 SGHTS and CDR2 YDEGEE. The V end was cut by 2 bases, the J end by 4 bases, with 10 bases between. CDR3 nucleotides: TGTGCCAGCAGCTTCTTAGTACAGTACAATGAGCAGTTCTTC. Translated, it gives CASSFLVQYNEQFF.

This chain uses TRBV10-1 with TRBJ1-6; D is unresolved. CDR3 size: 16 residues. Trimming cost V 7 bases and J 10 bases, with 23 bases left between them. Germline CDR1 is WNHNN and CDR2 is SYGVQD (reference sequence). The CDR3 protein is CASIQMEGQNGSPLHF. The CDR3 coding sequence is TGCGCCAGCATCCAGATGGAGGGCCAAAACGGGTCACCCCTCCACTTT.

This chain joins TRBV5-1 and TRBJ2-7; 8 bases fit TRBD1. In germline, CDR1 is SGHRS, CDR2 YFSETQ. This CDR3 is built from 14 residues. The ends lost 2 bases at V and 1 base at J; junction bases unmatched: 2. CDR3 nucleotide sequence: TGCGCCAGCAGCTTTCAGGGGGCGTCCTACGAGCAGTACTTC. Protein sequence: CASSFQGASYEQYF.

The chain has TRBV30 and TRBJ2-1; 13 nucleotides line up with TRBD2. V lost 2 bases and J lost 8; bases outside the gene matches: 6. This CDR3 region has 15 residues. In germline, CDR1 is GTSNPN, CDR2 SVGIG (reference sequence). This CDR3 is CAWSKLAGGIDEQFF. The DNA for the CDR3 is TGTGCCTGGAGTAAACTAGCGGGAGGGATCGATGAGCAGTTCTTC.

The CDR3 sequence is CASSSPPDRQQFF. In DNA, the CDR3 is TGTGCCAGCAGTTCCCCACCGGACAGGCAGCAGTTCTTC. The chain couples TRBV6-5 to TRBJ2-1; TRBD1 aligns across 7 bases. V was pared by 4 bases and J by 11 bases, with 8 bases of the junction left unmatched. Per the germline V gene, CDR1 is MNHEY and CDR2 is SVGAGI. This CDR3 has 13 amino acids.

This clone was counted between two and nine times. Within the sample, other DNA sequences also encode this same CDR3. This sequence joins TRBV7-9 and TRBJ2-2; D possibly corresponds to TRBD2 (6 bases). The CDR3 covers 14 residues. Germline values: CDR1 SEHNR, CDR2 FQNEAQ (reference sequence). Deletions cut 5 bases from V and 3 bases from J, with 10 bases between. The CDR3 loop reads CASSPGTDTGELFF. Here the CDR3 DNA reads TGTGCCAGCAGCCCGGGGACTGACACCGGGGAGCTGTTTTTT.

This clone was seen a handful of times. The rearrangement links TRBV5-4 to TRBJ1-1, with D uncertain. CDR1 is SGHNT and CDR2 is YYREEE in the germline V gene (reference sequence). V was cut by 5 bases and J by 6 bases, with 11 bases left in between. The CDR3 has 12 residues. CDR3 protein: CASSRERAEAFF. The CDR3, as DNA: TGTGCCAGCAGTAGAGAGCGGGCTGAAGCTTTCTTT.

About this clone itself: Distinct nucleotide sequences in the sample also encode this CDR3. The chain carries TRBV7-3 and TRBJ2-3; D remains unclear. Germline V gives CDR1 SGHTA, CDR2 FQGTGA. V dropped 2 bases and J dropped 2 bases, with 8 bases sitting between them. The CDR3 sequence is 14 residues long. CDR3 coding DNA: TGTGCCAGCAGCTTAGCAGGTGCCACAGATACGCAGTATTTT. This sequence encodes CASSLAGATDTQYF.

The V gene is TRBV28, the J gene TRBJ1-1, with TRBD1 as a possible D gene (6 bases). CDR3 length: 14 amino acids. Germline V gene lookup returns CDR1 MDHEN and CDR2 SYDVKM. The germline V and J ends were trimmed by 3 bases and 1 base, with 9 bases remaining between them. The CDR3 region is CASSLGHQNTEAFF. CDR3 sequence (DNA): TGTGCCAGCAGTTTGGGACACCAGAACACTGAAGCTTTCTTT.

This clone was observed a handful of times. The chain uses TRBV19 and TRBJ2-1, with D maybe TRBD1 (5 bases). The CDR3 is 15 amino acids. Germline CDR1 reads LNHDA; CDR2 reads SQIVND (reference sequence). V shed 1 base and J shed 2 bases, with 9 bases lying between them. This CDR3 is CASSIARVAYNEQFF. The CDR3 nucleotides read TGTGCCAGTAGTATAGCCAGGGTAGCCTACAATGAGCAGTTCTTC.

J is TRBJ1-5 and V is TRBV28; 10 positions agree with TRBD1. The germline CDR1 and CDR2 sequences are MDHEN and SYDVKM. V trimming: 5 bases; J trimming: 6 bases; junction bases outside the gene matches: 7. The CDR3 extends over 15 amino acids. This CDR3 is CASSGGQGTFQPQHF. The CDR3 DNA reads TGTGCCAGCAGTGGGGGACAGGGGACTTTTCAGCCCCAGCATTTT.

The chain is built from TRBV13 and TRBJ2-2; 7 bases map to TRBD1. CDR3 length: 18 residues. V was clipped by 6 bases and J by 0 bases; unmatched bases: 13. Germline V gene lookup returns CDR1 PRHDT and CDR2 FYEKMQ (reference sequence). The CDR3 sequence is CASSPGTAAFANTGELFF. CDR3 in DNA: TGTGCCAGCAGTCCCGGGACAGCCGCCTTCGCGAACACCGGGGAGCTGTTTTTT. The entire variable domain, with the rest obtained from reference TRBV13 and TRBJ2-2, is as follows: AAGVIQSPRHLIKEKRETATLKCYPIPRHDTVYWYQQGPGQDPQFLISFYEKMQSDKGSIPDRFSAQQFSDYHSELNMSSLELGDSALYFCASSPGTAAFANTGELFFGEGSRLTVL.

The gene calls are TRBV28 and TRBJ2-1, with TRBD2 matching over 9 bases. The V gene's germline CDR1 is MDHEN and CDR2 SYDVKM. The CDR3 has 17 residues. V trimming: 1 base; J trimming: 2 bases; junction bases outside the gene matches: 6. Here the CDR3 reads CASSLYTGLATYNEQFF. CDR3 nucleotide sequence: TGTGCCAGCAGTTTATATACCGGACTAGCGACCTACAATGAGCAGTTCTTC.

The chain is built from TRBV20-1 and TRBJ2-3; D ambiguous. The CDR3 spans 12 residues. Trimming took off 3 bases at V and 8 bases at J, with 12 bases between the two ends. Germline-derived CDR1 and CDR2 are DFQATT and SNEGSKA (reference sequence). CDR3 DNA sequence: TGCAGTGCTAGTCCCCCCCCGAGTACGCAGTATTTT. This sequence encodes CSASPPPSTQYF.

The CDR3 sequence is CASSQDLQGWNYGYTF. The CDR3 DNA reads TGTGCCAGCAGCCAAGATCTACAGGGGTGGAACTATGGCTACACCTTC. The rearrangement joins TRBV4-2 to TRBJ1-2; TRBD1 agrees at 7 bases. The CDR3 runs 16 residues. Germline trimming cut 0 bases from V and 2 bases from J; bases unmatched to any gene: 6. The germline V gene encodes CDR1 LGHNA and CDR2 YNFKEQ.

The J gene is TRBJ2-7, the V gene TRBV25-1; a possible D gene is TRBD2 (5 bases). V lost 6 bases and J 2 bases, leaving 14 bases between the germline ends. This CDR3 spans 14 amino acids. Germline V gene sequence: CDR1 MGHDK, CDR2 SYGVNS. CDR3 in amino acids: CASRGGAETYEQYF. The CDR3 DNA sequence: TGTGCCAGCAGAGGAGGAGCCGAGACCTACGAGCAGTACTTC.